This T cell receptor (beta chain) was captured by sequencing in a study of PD-L1 blockade in urothelial cancer. Study information: The patients first took atezolizumab around 2014, receiving 1,200 mg intravenously every 3 weeks. Counts from blood samples showed a median of around 150,000 T cells.

The CDR3 is 14 residues long. The junction had 6 bases not matched to a gene; V was cut back by 2 bases and J by 8 bases. Germline assignment: CDR1 SGHRS and CDR2 YFSETQ. Method: immunoSEQ multiplex PCR; TCRdb's copy keeps in-frame clones and lacks some. The table has 33,000 or so clones, 82% seen once. Locally advanced or metastatic urothelial carcinoma was present in patients. The TCR sequence derives from a man aged 70 or older with urothelial cancer. This specimen was PBMCs, taken around atezolizumab (anti-PD-L1) treatment. The V gene is TRBV5-1, the J gene TRBJ2-1, with 8 bases that match TRBD2. The CDR3 here is CASSFGGGLDEQFF. CDR3 nucleotide sequence: TGCGCCAGCAGCTTCGGGGGGGGCCTCGATGAGCAGTTCTTC.